This passage covers 24 T cell receptor beta chains from one sample sequenced in a study of regulatory T cells in long-lasting Graves disease (dated by TCRdb to the early 2020s). The method was multiplex PCR. The data were produced on an Illumina HiSeq 4000. TCR beta libraries were built with iRepertoire HTBI primers and Arm-PCR amplification of CDR3 regions. In TCRdb, the public reads were trimmed at Q25 with fastp and aligned with MiXCR, with productive beta chains retained. CDR3 protein sequences are deduplicated, and each keeps its most common genes and DNA. The sample contains 400,000 to 550,000 distinct CDR3 sequences, about a sixth of them found a single time. The ten largest make up around 11% of the sample. This specimen's time point label, interpreted: newly diagnosed GD, antithyroid drugs for less than 3 months. RNA was extracted from PBMCs in TRIzol for both TCR sequencing and RNA sequencing.

Another study also made use of these data, one on T cells in Graves' hyperthyroidism and ophthalmopathy.

The sequencing used peripheral blood mononuclear cells (PBMCs), collected at new diagnosis, from a patient treated with antithyroid drugs. These receptors were taken from a woman aged 30 to 39 with Graves disease. Donor details come from another sample of the same person, matched by shared clones.

Ten or more counts support this clonotype. The chain joins TRBV7-8 to TRBJ2-7; D unclear. V lost 0 bases, J lost 8 bases, and 14 bases lay in between. CDR1 is SGHVS and CDR2 is FQNEAQ in the germline V gene. The CDR3 spans 14 residues. CDR3 in amino acids: CASSLAQTVYQQYF. Here the CDR3 DNA reads TGTGCCAGCAGCTTAGCGCAGACGGTTTACCAGCAGTACTTC. Full variable domain (missing parts from reference TRBV7-8 and TRBJ2-7): GAGVSQSPRYKVAKRGQDVALRCDPISGHVSLFWYQQALGQGPEFLTYFQNEAQLDKSGLPSDRFFAERPEGSVSTLKIQRTQQEDSAVYLCASSLAQTVYQQYFGPGTRLTVT.

The sample holds many counts of this clonotype. The V call is TRBV12-3 or TRBV12-4, the J call TRBJ1-5; D gene ambiguous. The ends were cut back, 3 bases at V and 2 bases at J, with 11 bases in the middle. This CDR3 region has 15 residues. The CDR3, as DNA: TGTGCCAGCAGTTTCTCCAGGACCGGCAATCAGCCCCAGCATTTT. Residues: CASSFSRTGNQPQHF.

The table lists this clonotype with many counts. The V call is TRBV6-2 or TRBV6-3, the J call TRBJ1-3; D possibly corresponds to TRBD1 (5 bases). The CDR3 extends over 15 amino acids. Germline lookup yields CDR1 MNHEY and CDR2 SVGEGT. V shed 5 bases and J shed 3 bases, with 14 bases lying between them. The CDR3 sequence: CASSELRGVGNTIYF. CDR3 coding DNA: TGTGCCAGCAGTGAGTTGAGAGGGGTTGGAAACACCATATATTTT.

This clonotype has at least ten counts. This rearrangement joins TRBV20-1 to TRBJ1-2; the D is unclear. The CDR3 loop spans 12 amino acids. From germline, CDR1 is DFQATT and CDR2 SNEGSKA (reference sequence). Trimming left V 5 bases short and J 5 bases short, with 12 bases between. As DNA, the CDR3 is TGCAGTGCTGCCCCCTCTACTTATGGCTACACCTTC. It specifies CSAAPSTYGYTF.

Ten or more counts support this clonotype. The chain couples TRBV7-6 to TRBJ2-3, with D uncertain. CDR3 length equals 14 residues. Germline lookup yields CDR1 SGHVS and CDR2 FNYEAQ. V lost 2 bases and J lost 0, with 6 bases in between. The CDR3 here is CASSLRSSTDTQYF. The DNA of the CDR3 is TGTGCCAGCAGCTTAAGATCTAGCACAGATACGCAGTATTTT.

This clonotype was counted at least ten times. The chain links TRBV2 to TRBJ2-3; TRBD1 matches 7 bases. The CDR3 is 15 amino acids. Germline trimming cut 4 bases from V and 2 bases from J; bases unmatched to any gene: 6. In germline, CDR1 is SNHLY, CDR2 FYNNEI. CDR3 bases: TGTGCCAGCAGTGCCGACAGGGTCCACACAGATACGCAGTATTTT. It yields the protein CASSADRVHTDTQYF.

This clonotype was detected many times. In DNA form, the CDR3 reads TGTGCCAGCAGCCCAGGGGGTGGCTTTCAGCCCCAGCATTTT. This gives the protein CASSPGGGFQPQHF. The rearrangement links TRBV12-3 or TRBV12-4 to TRBJ1-5; 7 positions agree with TRBD1. The CDR3 covers 14 residues. Trimming at V came to 6 bases and at J to 6 bases, leaving 8 bases not matched to a gene.

The chain joins TRBV28 to TRBJ2-7; the D is unclear. Per germline, CDR1 MDHEN and CDR2 SYDVKM. V was clipped by 4 bases and J by 0 bases, with 13 bases between them. The CDR3 contains 15 residues. The CDR3 is CASSSTPPHSYEQYF. In DNA, the CDR3 is TGTGCCAGCAGTTCGACCCCCCCACACTCCTACGAGCAGTACTTC. The complete variable domain, with remaining parts taken from reference TRBV28 and TRBJ2-7, reads DVKVTQSSRYLVKRTGEKVFLECVQDMDHENMFWYRQDPGLGLRLIYFSYDVKMKEKGDIPEGYSVSREKKERFSLILESASTNQTSMYLCASSSTPPHSYEQYFGPGTRLTVT.

This clonotype has at least ten counts. This chain uses TRBV11-2 with TRBJ2-3; the D is unclear. The CDR3 length is 15 residues. V dropped 5 bases and J dropped 0 bases, with 12 bases sitting between them. CDR1 and CDR2 (germline): SGHAT, FQNNGV. CDR3 protein: CASSPMTTSTDTQYF. CDR3 coding DNA: TGTGCCAGCAGCCCGATGACCACTAGCACAGATACGCAGTATTTT.

This clonotype occurred many times. The V gene is TRBV3-1, the J gene TRBJ1-1; D call uncertain. Germline V gene data show CDR1 as LGHDT and CDR2 as YNNKEL (reference sequence). Trimming took off 5 bases at V and 0 bases at J, with 10 bases between the two ends. The CDR3 is 14 amino acids. The CDR3 DNA is TGTGCCAGCAGCAACCGGGCCGTGAACACTGAAGCTTTCTTT. Encoded protein: CASSNRAVNTEAFF.

In its sample, this clonotype was seen many times. The rearrangement links TRBV20-1 to TRBJ1-5; 9 nucleotides align to TRBD1. V shed 4 bases, J shed 3 bases, and the junction held 7 bases outside the gene matches. Germline loops: CDR1 DFQATT, CDR2 SNEGSKA (reference sequence). The CDR3 length is 15 residues. CDR3 sequence (DNA): TGCAGTGCTAAGCACAGGGGGCGCTTCAATCAGCCCCAGCATTTT. Translation gives CSAKHRGRFNQPQHF.

A few counts support this clonotype. The chain recombines TRBV19 with TRBJ2-1, with D perhaps matching TRBD2 (5 bases). Trimming took 3 bases from V and 3 from J, leaving 12 bases between them. Germline V CDR1 and CDR2: LNHDA, SQIVND (reference sequence). The length of the CDR3 is 15 residues. The CDR3 coding sequence is TGTGCCAGTAGTATGGGAGACGGCCTCTACAATGAGCAGTTCTTC. Its protein product is CASSMGDGLYNEQFF.

V is TRBV19 and J is TRBJ1-5; D remains unclear. This CDR3 spans 17 amino acids. The V end was cut by 0 bases, the J end by 7 bases, with 19 bases between. The V gene's germline CDR1 is LNHDA and CDR2 SQIVND (reference sequence). In DNA, the CDR3 is TGTGCCAGTAGTATAGATCCCCCGGTGGTGGGGAAGCAGCCCCAGCATTTT. Its translation: CASSIDPPVVGKQPQHF.

At least ten counts were recorded for this clonotype. The genes are TRBV28 and TRBJ2-7; 8 bases are shared with TRBD2. The germline CDR1 and CDR2 sequences are MDHEN and SYDVKM. CDR3 length: 14 residues. V trimming: 6 bases; J trimming: 3 bases; junction bases outside the gene matches: 7. The CDR3 region is CASSLRREGYEQYF. CDR3 nucleotides: TGTGCCAGCAGCCTACGACGGGAGGGCTACGAGCAGTACTTC.

At least ten counts were recorded for this clonotype. This chain connects TRBV28 to TRBJ2-7; D is perhaps TRBD1 (6 bases). Germline V gene data show CDR1 as MDHEN and CDR2 as SYDVKM. This CDR3 is built from 14 residues. V gave up 1 base and J gave up 4 bases, with 11 bases separating them. The CDR3 DNA follows: TGTGCCAGCAGTTTATCGGGACACCTTTACGAGCAGTACTTC. Translation: CASSLSGHLYEQYF.

This clonotype was counted ten times or more. This sequence joins TRBV6-1 and TRBJ2-1; 9 positions agree with TRBD1. The trim removed 5 bases at V and 5 bases at J, leaving 4 bases unmatched. The CDR3 is made up of 14 amino acids. Germline V gives CDR1 MNHNS, CDR2 SASEGT. For the CDR3, the DNA is TGTGCCAGCAGTACAGGGGGCTTCGACAATGAGCAGTTCTTC. Translating it yields CASSTGGFDNEQFF.

There are many counts of this clonotype. The chain has TRBV7-2 and TRBJ2-5; D may be TRBD1 or TRBD2 (5 bases each). The CDR3 sequence is 16 residues long. Deletions cut 4 bases from V and 2 bases from J, with 17 bases between. Germline V gene sequence: CDR1 SGHTA, CDR2 FQGNSA. The DNA for the CDR3 is TGTGCCAGCAGCTCCCACCCAGGGACGACTCAAGAGACCCAGTACTTC. Translating gives CASSSHPGTTQETQYF.

The sample holds many counts of this clonotype. The V gene is TRBV12-3 or TRBV12-4, the J gene TRBJ2-1; 14 bases align to TRBD2. The CDR3 loop spans 16 amino acids. Trimming took 6 bases from V and 10 from J; bases not matched to a gene: 11. CDR3 loop: CASSSGTSGSLIEQFF. The CDR3 nucleotides are TGTGCCAGCAGCTCCGGGACTAGCGGGAGTTTAATCGAGCAGTTCTTC.

The rearrangement uses TRBV11-1 and TRBJ2-1; the D is unclear. CDR3 length equals 15 residues. The germline CDR1 and CDR2 sequences are SGHAT and FQDESV (reference sequence). V was shortened by 5 bases and J by 4 bases, with 15 bases between the two germline ends. The CDR3 coding sequence is TGTGCCAGCAGCCCCACCGGGTCCCCATACAATGAGCAGTTCTTC. It is translated as CASSPTGSPYNEQFF.

This clonotype was seen only a few times. The V call is TRBV15, the J call TRBJ2-1; no clear D. This CDR3 region has 14 residues. Per germline, CDR1 LNHNV and CDR2 YYDKDF (reference sequence). Trimming removed 1 base from V and 9 bases from J, with 13 bases in between. This CDR3 is CATSRGENQVEQFF. The CDR3 bases are TGTGCCACCAGCAGAGGAGAGAACCAGGTTGAGCAGTTCTTC.

The V call is TRBV15, the J call TRBJ1-1; D might be TRBD1 (6 bases). Trimming took off 0 bases at V and 4 bases at J, with 12 bases between the two ends. CDR1 is LNHNV, CDR2 YYDKDF, per germline (reference sequence). This CDR3 region has 15 residues. The CDR3 coding sequence is TGTGCCACCAGCAGAGAGGCAGGGGCGCCCACTGAAGCTTTCTTT. Translated, it gives CATSREAGAPTEAFF.

The rearrangement joins TRBV27 to TRBJ2-6, with 8 bases lining up with TRBD1. After removal of 7 bases from V and 1 base from J, the junction contained 6 bases not matched to a gene. Germline V lookup: CDR1 MNHEY, CDR2 SMNVEV (reference sequence). The CDR3 consists of 16 residues. CDR3 in amino acids: CASTLDRGSGANVLTF. CDR3 nucleotides: TGTGCCAGCACCCTAGACAGGGGTTCTGGGGCCAACGTCCTGACTTTC.

This clonotype was seen a handful of times. This chain joins TRBV4-1 and TRBJ2-7; TRBD1 agrees at 11 bases. J was trimmed by 6 bases and V by 6 bases; bases with no gene match: 7. This CDR3 has 14 residues. Germline V gene lookup returns CDR1 MGHRA and CDR2 YSYEKL. The CDR3 nucleotides are TGCGCCAGCAGACGAGGACAGGGGGCGGGCGAGCAGTACTTC. It encodes CASRRGQGAGEQYF.

This clonotype has just a few counts. V gene TRBV7-9 combines with J gene TRBJ1-2; D gene unclear. Germline V CDR1 and CDR2: SEHNR, FQNEAQ (reference sequence). This CDR3 region has 15 residues. Trimming left V 1 base short and J 0 bases short, with 9 bases between. CDR3 protein: CASSLEATSNYGYTF. The CDR3 DNA reads TGTGCCAGCAGCTTAGAGGCCACCTCTAACTATGGCTACACCTTC. Full variable domain (rest looked up from reference TRBV7-9 and TRBJ1-2): DTGVSQNPRHKITKRGQNVTFRCDPISEHNRLYWYRQTLGQGPEFLTYFQNEAQLEKSRLLSDRFSAERPKGSFSTLEIQRTEQGDSAMYLCASSLEATSNYGYTFGSGTRLTVV.